The 25 T cell receptor beta chains given below trace back to one sample, sequenced in a study of T cell responses to AZD1222 COVID-19 vaccine. TCRdb keeps only in-frame clones here, not all; method: immunoSEQ multiplex PCR. The repertoire holds 75,000 to 100,000 clones, with nearly 90% as singletons. The sequencing here drew on peripheral blood, taken on day 0 of AZD1222 vaccination. These receptors were obtained from an adult in good health.

This clone was detected once. The chain carries TRBV5-4 and TRBJ2-3; TRBD1 matches 7 bases. The CDR3 length is 13 residues. V dropped 4 bases and J dropped 5; count of bases not matched to a gene: 4. The V gene's germline CDR1 is SGHNT and CDR2 YYREEE (reference sequence). CDR3 loop: CASSLDREDTQYF. CDR3 coding DNA: TGTGCCAGCAGCCTCGACAGGGAAGATACGCAGTATTTT.

CDR3 coding DNA: TGTGCCAGCTCACCAAGTCGGGAGACCCCGTATGGCTACACCTTC. It is translated as CASSPSRETPYGYTF. The J gene is TRBJ1-2, the V gene TRBV18; D remains ambiguous. Germline V gene lookup returns CDR1 KGHSH and CDR2 LQKENI. The germline V and J ends were trimmed by 2 bases and 5 bases, with 15 bases remaining between them. The CDR3 contains 15 residues.

Written as DNA, the CDR3 is TGTGCCAGCAGCTTGGAGTTGAATGAAAAACTGTTTTTT. This codes for CASSLELNEKLFF. The genes are TRBV5-4 and TRBJ1-4, with D uncertain. The CDR3 covers 13 residues. V was pared by 0 bases and J by 5 bases, with 5 bases between. In germline, CDR1 is SGHNT, CDR2 YYREEE (reference sequence).

The chain employs TRBV6-1 and TRBJ1-5; the D is unclear. There are 13 residues in the CDR3. With 3 bases removed from V and 2 bases from J, the gap between germline ends came to 5 bases. CDR1 and CDR2 from the germline V gene are MNHNS and SASEGT. In nucleotides, the CDR3 is TGTGCCAGCAGTGAGGTGGGCAATCAGCCCCAGCATTTT. It codes for CASSEVGNQPQHF.

The chain is built from TRBV2 and TRBJ1-2, with D possibly being TRBD1 (6 bases). CDR3 length: 13 residues. CDR1 is SNHLY, CDR2 FYNNEI, per germline. V was clipped by 8 bases and J by 5 bases, with 15 bases between them. The CDR3 loop reads CASSGQSIYGYTF. For the CDR3, the DNA is TGTGCCAGCTCCGGACAGTCCATATATGGCTACACCTTC.

The chain couples TRBV7-2 to TRBJ2-7; 12 bases agree with TRBD2. Germline CDR1 reads SGHTA; CDR2 reads FQGNSA. The CDR3 covers 14 residues. With 4 bases clipped from V and 6 bases from J, the junction kept 4 bases outside the gene matches. CDR3 sequence (DNA): TGTGCCAGCAGCTCTAGCGGGGGGGCTCTCGAGCAGTACTTC. It translates to CASSSSGGALEQYF.

This chain connects TRBV29-1 to TRBJ2-2; a weak D match, TRBD1 (5 bases). This CDR3 contains 14 residues. The V gene's germline CDR1 is SQVTM and CDR2 ANQGSEA. V was pared by 7 bases and J by 3 bases, with 15 bases between. CDR3 sequence reads: CSAVEGADTGELFF. In nucleotides, the CDR3 is TGCAGCGCGGTAGAAGGGGCTGACACCGGGGAGCTGTTTTTT.

This chain connects TRBV4-1 to TRBJ2-7; TRBD1 matches at 7 bases. CDR3 length equals 17 residues. Looked up from germline, CDR1 is MGHRA and CDR2 is YSYEKL. J lost 0 bases, V lost 3 bases, and 11 bases had no gene match. The DNA of the CDR3 is TGCGCCAGCAGCCACACCCAGGGACAGCTGAGCTCCTACGAGCAGTACTTC. Translated, it gives CASSHTQGQLSSYEQYF.

The CDR3 region has the DNA TGCGCCAGCAGCCCTGCCTCAGGGGATAATTCACCCCTCCACTTT. The encoded protein is CASSPASGDNSPLHF. This chain joins TRBV4-1 and TRBJ1-6; weak D call: TRBD1 (6 bases). The ends were cut back, 4 bases at V and 5 bases at J, with 12 bases in the middle. Germline CDR1 MGHRA, CDR2 YSYEKL. This CDR3 contains 15 residues.

This clone has a single count. The CDR3 spells CASSRGTGTDTQYF. The CDR3 DNA sequence: TGCGCCAGCTCGCGGGGAACAGGCACAGATACGCAGTATTTT. This chain joins TRBV5-1 and TRBJ2-3, with D perhaps matching TRBD2 (6 bases). The germline V and J ends were trimmed by 7 bases and 1 base, with 13 bases remaining between them. This CDR3 is 14 amino acids long. Germline V CDR1 and CDR2: SGHRS, YFSETQ.

The V call is TRBV20-1, the J call TRBJ1-1, with TRBD1 matching over 7 bases. Losses at the gene ends were 3 bases for V and 3 bases for J; bases not matched to a gene: 7. The CDR3 contains 14 residues. The germline V gene has CDR1 DFQATT and CDR2 SNEGSKA (reference sequence). In DNA, the CDR3 is TGCAGTGCTAGTAGAAGACAGGGTCACACTGAAGCTTTCTTT. This translates into CSASRRQGHTEAFF.

The genes are TRBV5-4 and TRBJ2-7; the match to TRBD1 covers 8 bases. The V gene's germline CDR1 is SGHNT and CDR2 YYREEE (reference sequence). The CDR3 is made up of 13 amino acids. The V segment lost 4 bases and the J segment 6 bases; nucleotides outside the gene matches: 6. The CDR3 reads CASSQQGAGEQYF. CDR3 nucleotides: TGTGCCAGCAGCCAGCAGGGGGCTGGCGAGCAGTACTTC.

Written as DNA, the CDR3 is TGTGCCAGCAGCCGGGACAGACAAGAGACCCAGTACTTC. Its protein is CASSRDRQETQYF. The rearrangement links TRBV6-5 to TRBJ2-5; 7 nucleotides match TRBD1. With V trimmed by 6 bases and J by 2 bases, 3 bases remained unmatched. The germline V gene has CDR1 MNHEY and CDR2 SVGAGI. The CDR3 totals 13 residues.

The count of this clone is one. This rearrangement joins TRBV5-1 to TRBJ1-4, with D unclear. Germline values: CDR1 SGHRS, CDR2 YFSETQ. The CDR3 runs 15 residues. V dropped 5 bases and J dropped 7 bases, with 18 bases sitting between them. The CDR3 region is CASRAGPSSGEKLFF. CDR3 sequence (DNA): TGCGCCAGCAGAGCAGGACCCTCCTCGGGTGAAAAACTGTTTTTT.

The rearrangement links TRBV4-1 to TRBJ1-2; 8 bases agree with TRBD1. This CDR3 has 15 amino acids. CDR1 MGHRA and CDR2 YSYEKL come from the germline V gene. Trimming removed 4 bases from V and 3 bases from J; junction bases left unmatched: 7. CDR3 DNA sequence: TGCGCCAGCAGCCTCTTTGACAGGGGCGACTATGGCTACACCTTC. Protein product: CASSLFDRGDYGYTF.

The chain couples TRBV5-1 to TRBJ1-2, with a possible D match to TRBD1 (5 bases). Germline V CDR1 and CDR2: SGHRS, YFSETQ. This CDR3 is built from 12 residues. Trimming took 1 base from V and 5 from J, leaving 6 bases between them. Written as DNA, the CDR3 is TGCGCCAGCAGCTTGAGGGGTTATGGCTACACCTTC. This encodes CASSLRGYGYTF. The entire variable domain, with the rest obtained from reference TRBV5-1 and TRBJ1-2, is as follows: KAGVTQTPRYLIKTRGQQVTLSCSPISGHRSVSWYQQTPGQGLQFLFEYFSETQRNKGNFPGRFSGRQFSNSRSEMNVSTLELGDSALYLCASSLRGYGYTFGSGTRLTVV.

J is TRBJ2-1 and V is TRBV6-5, with TRBD2 identical over 8 bases. The V and J ends lost 7 bases and 7 bases, in that order; junction bases with no gene match: 12. Looked up from germline, CDR1 is MNHEY and CDR2 is SVGAGI. The CDR3 loop spans 15 amino acids. CDR3 region: CASIKRGSPGNEQFF. The CDR3 DNA sequence: TGTGCCAGCATAAAGCGGGGGTCCCCGGGGAATGAGCAGTTCTTC.

The chain is built from TRBV9 and TRBJ1-4; D not certain. CDR3 length: 14 residues. The V gene lost 1 base and the J gene lost 4 bases, with 8 bases spanning the gap. Germline CDR1 SGDLS, CDR2 YYNGEE. The CDR3 coding sequence is TGTGCCAGCAGCGTAAGGGCTGGTAATGAAAAACTGTTTTTT. Its translation: CASSVRAGNEKLFF.

The V call is TRBV18, the J call TRBJ1-2; no clear D. This CDR3 contains 15 residues. Germline loops: CDR1 KGHSH, CDR2 LQKENI. Trimming removed 0 bases from V and 2 bases from J, with 10 bases in between. CDR3 in DNA: TGTGCCAGCTCACCACCTGCCAGTGTGAACTATGGCTACACCTTC. Translated, it gives CASSPPASVNYGYTF.

This rearrangement joins TRBV30 to TRBJ1-2, with 8 bases fitting TRBD1. Germline CDR1 is GTSNPN and CDR2 is SVGIG (reference sequence). After removal of 3 bases from V and 4 bases from J, the junction contained 7 bases not matched to a gene. The CDR3 extends over 14 amino acids. The CDR3 loop reads CAWRFQGAGYGYTF. In DNA form, the CDR3 reads TGTGCCTGGAGATTTCAGGGGGCAGGCTATGGCTACACCTTC.

V gene TRBV19 combines with J gene TRBJ2-2, with D possibly being TRBD1 or TRBD2 (5 bases each). Germline lookup yields CDR1 LNHDA and CDR2 SQIVND (reference sequence). The germline V and J ends were trimmed by 5 bases and 4 bases, with 14 bases remaining between them. This CDR3 is 15 amino acids long. For the CDR3, the DNA is TGTGCCAGTAGTCGTTCGGGGACGGGCACCGGGGAGCTGTTTTTT. Protein product: CASSRSGTGTGELFF.

The rearrangement links TRBV14 to TRBJ1-5, with D possibly matching TRBD1 (5 bases). In germline, CDR1 is SGHDN, CDR2 FVKESK. The CDR3 contains 13 residues. Deletions cut 0 bases from V and 6 bases from J, with 6 bases between. CDR3 protein: CASSQEGGQPQHF. The CDR3 coding sequence is TGTGCCAGCAGCCAAGAGGGGGGTCAGCCCCAGCATTTT.

This rearrangement joins TRBV5-1 to TRBJ1-1; TRBD1 is a possible D gene (5 bases). CDR1 is SGHRS, CDR2 YFSETQ, per germline. The CDR3 extends over 14 amino acids. Trimming removed 5 bases from V and 1 base from J, with 12 bases in between. The CDR3 nucleotides are TGCGCCAGCAGTGGGACGGCGGGGAACACTGAAGCTTTCTTT. Protein product: CASSGTAGNTEAFF.

In nucleotides, the CDR3 is TGTGCCAGCAGTTGGAGCGGGGGGGCGGTCAATGAGCAGTTCTTC. Residues: CASSWSGGAVNEQFF. This sequence joins TRBV27 and TRBJ2-1, with 10 bases identical to TRBD2. The CDR3 runs 15 residues. J was trimmed by 6 bases and V by 4 bases; bases with no gene match: 6. In germline, CDR1 is MNHEY, CDR2 SMNVEV (reference sequence).

V usage is TRBV5-1 and J usage is TRBJ1-6, with D uncertain. CDR1 and CDR2 (germline): SGHRS, YFSETQ. Deletions cut 1 base from V and 2 bases from J, with 4 bases between. The CDR3 is 14 amino acids. The CDR3 loop reads CASSLFPYNSPLHF. CDR3 DNA: TGCGCCAGCAGCTTGTTTCCCTATAATTCACCCCTCCACTTT.